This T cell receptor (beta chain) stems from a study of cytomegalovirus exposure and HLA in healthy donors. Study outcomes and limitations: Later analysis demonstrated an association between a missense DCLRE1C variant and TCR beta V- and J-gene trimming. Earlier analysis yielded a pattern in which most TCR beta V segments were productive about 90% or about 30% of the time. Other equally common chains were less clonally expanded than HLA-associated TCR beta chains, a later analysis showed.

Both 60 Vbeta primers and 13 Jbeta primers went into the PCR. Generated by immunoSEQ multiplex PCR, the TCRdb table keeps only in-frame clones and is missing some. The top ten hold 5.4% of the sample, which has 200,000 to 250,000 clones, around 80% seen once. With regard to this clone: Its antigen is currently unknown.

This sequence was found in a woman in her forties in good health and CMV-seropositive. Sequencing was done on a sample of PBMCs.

CDR3 amino acids: CAWNREVAGGETQYF. The CDR3 nucleotides read TGTGCCTGGAATCGCGAGGTAGCGGGAGGGGAGACGCAGTATTTT. The V gene is TRBV30, the J gene TRBJ2-3, with 11 nucleotides matching TRBD2. Germline V gives CDR1 GTSNPN, CDR2 SVGIG (reference sequence). This CDR3 comprises 15 residues. Trimming removed 4 bases from V and 9 bases from J; junction bases left unmatched: 12.